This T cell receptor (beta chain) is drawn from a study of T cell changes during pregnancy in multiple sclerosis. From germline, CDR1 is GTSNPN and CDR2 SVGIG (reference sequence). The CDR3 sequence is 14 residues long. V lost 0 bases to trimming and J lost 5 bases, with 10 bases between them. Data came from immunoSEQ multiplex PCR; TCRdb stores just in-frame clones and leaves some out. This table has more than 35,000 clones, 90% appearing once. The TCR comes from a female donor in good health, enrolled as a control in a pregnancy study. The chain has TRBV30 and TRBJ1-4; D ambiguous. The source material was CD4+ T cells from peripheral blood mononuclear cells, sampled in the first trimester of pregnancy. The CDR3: CAWSVQSGNEKLFF. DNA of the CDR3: TGTGCCTGGAGTGTACAGAGTGGCAATGAAAAACTGTTTTTT.